This T cell receptor beta chain was observed in a study of T cells after yellow fever vaccination (dated by TCRdb to about 2019). About the investigation overall: The SMART-Seq v4 Ultra Low Input RNA kit was used to prepare libraries from fractions with low cell numbers. To track T-cell clones before and after primary and booster YFV17D yellow fever vaccination, bulk TCR alpha and beta repertoires were sequenced longitudinally. Two healthy male donors, one aged 18 to 30 and one aged 30 to 40 years, made up the cohort. Blood was drawn at multiple timepoints before and after primary and secondary immunization, with bulk PBMC replicates and cell subsets isolated. The investigation overall reported the following: A small share of clonotypes occurred in both CD4 and CD8 compartments, likely arising from convergent recombination. Only a couple of donors were included in the study, so the extent to which the findings can be generalized is limited. Because abundant contaminating clonotypes from the bulk population could be contained in FACS-sorted repertoires, computational filtering was required. After the booster, most of the clones that had expanded following primary vaccination were detected again (roughly 97% of CD4 and around 88% of CD8), which suggests that memory was broadly maintained. The secondary T-cell response was found to be weaker but faster than the primary response, with a peak reached on day 5 rather than on day 15.

TCR cDNA was synthesized by 5'RACE template switching, through which a universal primer site and unique molecular identifiers were introduced. Priming of cDNA synthesis was performed from both the TCR alpha and TCR beta constant segments. Library amplification involved two PCR steps, and the second step added sample barcodes and sequencing adapters. Sequencing of libraries was performed on Illumina HiSeq 2500 (2x100 bp) or NovaSeq (2x150 bp). On the authors' methods: Demultiplexing of reads and collapsing into UMI consensus sequences were performed with MIGEC, and V(D)J alignment was carried out with MiXCR. Vaccine-responding clonotypes were identified with edgeR using replicate PBMC samples, with FDR below 0.01 and a log2 fold change above 5 up to day 15 being required. Each bulk clonotype was labeled CD4 or CD8 based on which sequenced repertoire, CD4 or CD8, contained the clonotype at higher abundance. The public reads were reanalyzed by TCRdb: fastp trimming at Q25, MiXCR alignment, in-frame beta chains only. Rows with one shared CDR3 protein collapse into an entry with the most common genes and DNA. The V and J calls follow TCRdb's processing rather than the paper's. The sample has a few hundred thousand distinct CDR3 sequences on record, roughly 6.8% of them singletons. The ten largest clones add up to roughly a sixth of the sample.

Concerning this clonotype: Its antigen remains unidentified. The sample holds no much larger clone one base away, and base qualities are not on file.

The CDR3 numbers 14 residues from cysteine through phenylalanine. Kept here is only the CDR3 DNA, which spans 42 bases and is read in frame from base 1. The germline V gene sets CDR1 to SGHRS and CDR2 to YFSETQ. V was cut back by 5 bases and J by 2 bases, leaving a gap of 11 bases between them. In light of the paper, this sample's treatment or condition label describes: live attenuated yellow fever vaccine strain. At every blood-draw timepoint, two biological replicates of bulk PBMCs were collected. A standard Ficoll-Paque protocol was used to isolate PBMCs from peripheral blood. RNA was extracted with TriZol from bulk PBMCs, CD4 and CD8 fractions, and dextramer-positive and dextramer-negative fractions.

The sample in question was PBMCs, obtained approximately 47 days after the first yellow fever vaccination. The source of this sequence is a man between 18 and 35 years old who received the YFV17D yellow fever vaccine. The sequence links TRBV5-1 to TRBJ2-1; the D element might be TRBD1 or TRBD2, as each aligns at 5 bases. The DNA sequence is TGCGCCAGCAGTGGGGACGGGACCTACAATGAGCAGTTCTTC. It encodes CASSGDGTYNEQFF.